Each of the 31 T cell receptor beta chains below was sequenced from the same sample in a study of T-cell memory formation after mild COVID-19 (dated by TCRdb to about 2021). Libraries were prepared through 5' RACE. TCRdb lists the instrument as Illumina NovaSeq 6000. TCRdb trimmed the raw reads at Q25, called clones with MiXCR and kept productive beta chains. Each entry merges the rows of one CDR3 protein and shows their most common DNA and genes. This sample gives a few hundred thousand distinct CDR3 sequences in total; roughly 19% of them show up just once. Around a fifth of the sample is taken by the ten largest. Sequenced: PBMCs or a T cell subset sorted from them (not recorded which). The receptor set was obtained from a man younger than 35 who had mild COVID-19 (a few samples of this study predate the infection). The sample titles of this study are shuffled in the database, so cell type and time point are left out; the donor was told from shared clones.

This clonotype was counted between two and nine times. CDR3 sequence (DNA): TGTGCCAGCAGTTTATCCCCAGAAAGGGGCTACGAGCAGTACTTC. Translated, it gives CASSLSPERGYEQYF. The chain uses TRBV27 and TRBJ2-7, with D maybe TRBD1 (5 bases). The germline V and J ends were trimmed by 0 bases and 3 bases, with 12 bases remaining between them. The CDR3 has 15 residues. Germline values: CDR1 MNHEY, CDR2 SMNVEV (reference sequence).

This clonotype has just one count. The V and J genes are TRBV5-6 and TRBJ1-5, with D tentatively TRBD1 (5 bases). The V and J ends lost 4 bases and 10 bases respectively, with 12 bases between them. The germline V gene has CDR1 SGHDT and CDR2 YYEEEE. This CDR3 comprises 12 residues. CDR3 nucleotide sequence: TGTGCCAGCAGCAGTGGACGGGGCCCCCAGCATTTT. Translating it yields CASSSGRGPQHF.

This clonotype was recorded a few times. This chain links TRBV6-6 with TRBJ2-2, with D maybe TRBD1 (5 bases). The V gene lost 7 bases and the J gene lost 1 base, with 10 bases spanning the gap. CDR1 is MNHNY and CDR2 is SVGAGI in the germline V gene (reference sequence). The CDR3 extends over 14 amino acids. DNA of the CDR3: TGTGCCAGCATTCGAGACAGGAACACCGGGGAGCTGTTTTTT. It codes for CASIRDRNTGELFF.

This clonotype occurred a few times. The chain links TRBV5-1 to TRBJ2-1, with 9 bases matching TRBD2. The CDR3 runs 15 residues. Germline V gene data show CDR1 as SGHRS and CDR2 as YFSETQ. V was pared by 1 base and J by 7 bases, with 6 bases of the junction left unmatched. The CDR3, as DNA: TGCGCCAGCAGCTTGATAGCGGGGGCTGGGAATGAGCAGTTCTTC. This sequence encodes CASSLIAGAGNEQFF.

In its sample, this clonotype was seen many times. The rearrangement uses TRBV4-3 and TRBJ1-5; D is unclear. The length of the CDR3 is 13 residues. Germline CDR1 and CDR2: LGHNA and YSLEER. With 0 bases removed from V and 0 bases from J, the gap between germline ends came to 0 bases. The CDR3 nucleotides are TGCGCCAGCAGCCAAGATAGCAATCAGCCCCAGCATTTT. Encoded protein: CASSQDSNQPQHF.

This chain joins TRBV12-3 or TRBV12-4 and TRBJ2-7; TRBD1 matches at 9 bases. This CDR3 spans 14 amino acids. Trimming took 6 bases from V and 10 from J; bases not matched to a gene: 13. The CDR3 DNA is TGTGCCAGCAGCCCTGGAGGGACAGGGTTCGAACAGTACTTC. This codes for CASSPGGTGFEQYF.

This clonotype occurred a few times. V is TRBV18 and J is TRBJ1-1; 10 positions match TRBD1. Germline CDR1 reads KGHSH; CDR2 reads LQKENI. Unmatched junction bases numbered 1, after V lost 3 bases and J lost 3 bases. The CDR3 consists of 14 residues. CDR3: CASSPGTGDTEAFF. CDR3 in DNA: TGTGCCAGCTCACCGGGGACAGGGGACACTGAAGCTTTCTTT.

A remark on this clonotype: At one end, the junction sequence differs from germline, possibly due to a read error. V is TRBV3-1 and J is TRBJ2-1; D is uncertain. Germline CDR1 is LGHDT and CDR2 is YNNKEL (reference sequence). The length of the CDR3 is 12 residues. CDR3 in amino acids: CASSQDKAVRYF. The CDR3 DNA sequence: TGTGCCAGCAGCCAAGATAAGGCCGTGAGGTACTTC.

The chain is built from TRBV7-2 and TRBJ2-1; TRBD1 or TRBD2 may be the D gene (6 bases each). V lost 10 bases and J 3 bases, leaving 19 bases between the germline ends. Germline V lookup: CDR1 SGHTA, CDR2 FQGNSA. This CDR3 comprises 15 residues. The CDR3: CATTAEGHSYNEQFF. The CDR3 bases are TGTGCCACCACGGCGGAGGGACACAGCTACAATGAGCAGTTCTTC.

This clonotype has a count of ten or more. The CDR3 spells CASSLAPGQETQYF. CDR3 in DNA: TGCGCCAGCAGCTTGGCCCCAGGGCAAGAGACCCAGTACTTC. The genes are TRBV5-1 and TRBJ2-5, with D perhaps matching TRBD1 (5 bases). V was pared by 0 bases and J by 2 bases, with 8 bases between. This CDR3 comprises 14 residues. CDR1 and CDR2 from the germline V gene are SGHRS and YFSETQ. Combining the CDR3 with reference TRBV5-1 and TRBJ2-5 gives the whole variable domain KAGVTQTPRYLIKTRGQQVTLSCSPISGHRSVSWYQQTPGQGLQFLFEYFSETQRNKGNFPGRFSGRQFSNSRSEMNVSTLELGDSALYLCASSLAPGQETQYFGPGTRLLVL.

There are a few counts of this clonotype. The CDR3 DNA is TGCAGTGCTAGAAGTCTAGCGGGAGTGAACACCGGGGAGCTGTTTTTT. It yields the protein CSARSLAGVNTGELFF. This chain joins TRBV20-1 and TRBJ2-2, with 10 bases matching TRBD2. There are 16 residues in the CDR3. Germline trimming cut 2 bases from V and 1 base from J; bases unmatched to any gene: 4. CDR1 is DFQATT, CDR2 SNEGSKA, per germline (reference sequence).

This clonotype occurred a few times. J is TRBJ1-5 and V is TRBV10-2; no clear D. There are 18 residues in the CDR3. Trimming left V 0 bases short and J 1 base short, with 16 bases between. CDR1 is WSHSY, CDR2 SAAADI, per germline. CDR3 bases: TGCGCCAGCAGTGAGTCAGGATCGGGGTCGGAGAGCAATCAGCCCCAGCATTTT. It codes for CASSESGSGSESNQPQHF.

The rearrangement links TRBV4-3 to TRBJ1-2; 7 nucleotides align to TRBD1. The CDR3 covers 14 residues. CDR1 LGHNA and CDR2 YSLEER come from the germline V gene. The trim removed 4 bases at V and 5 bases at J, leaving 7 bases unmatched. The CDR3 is CASSPATGPYGYTF. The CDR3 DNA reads TGCGCCAGCAGCCCAGCGACAGGGCCGTATGGCTACACCTTC.

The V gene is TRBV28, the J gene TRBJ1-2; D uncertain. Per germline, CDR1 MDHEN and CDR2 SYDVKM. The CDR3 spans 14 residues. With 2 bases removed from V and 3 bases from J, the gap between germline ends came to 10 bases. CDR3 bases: TGTGCCAGCAGTTTAGAGGCGGGCCACTATGGCTACACCTTC. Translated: CASSLEAGHYGYTF.

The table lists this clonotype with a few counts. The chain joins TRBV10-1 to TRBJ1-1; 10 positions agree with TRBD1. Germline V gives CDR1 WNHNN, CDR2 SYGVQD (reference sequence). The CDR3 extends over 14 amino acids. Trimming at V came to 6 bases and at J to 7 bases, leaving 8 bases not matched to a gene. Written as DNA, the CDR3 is TGCGCCAGCAGACCGGGACAGGGGTTCGGTGAAGCTTTCTTT. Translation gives CASRPGQGFGEAFF.

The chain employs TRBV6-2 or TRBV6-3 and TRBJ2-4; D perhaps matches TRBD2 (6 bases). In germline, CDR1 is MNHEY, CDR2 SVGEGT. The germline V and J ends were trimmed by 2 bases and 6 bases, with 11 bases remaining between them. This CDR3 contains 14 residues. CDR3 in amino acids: CASSYEGGLNIQYF. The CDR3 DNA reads TGTGCCAGCAGTTACGAGGGAGGTTTAAACATTCAGTACTTC.

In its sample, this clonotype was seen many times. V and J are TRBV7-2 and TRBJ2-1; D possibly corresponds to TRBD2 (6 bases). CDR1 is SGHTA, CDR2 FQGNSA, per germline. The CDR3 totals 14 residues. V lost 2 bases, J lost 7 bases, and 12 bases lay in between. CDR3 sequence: CASSLHRERNEQFF. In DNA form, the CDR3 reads TGTGCCAGCAGCTTACATCGGGAGAGGAATGAGCAGTTCTTC.

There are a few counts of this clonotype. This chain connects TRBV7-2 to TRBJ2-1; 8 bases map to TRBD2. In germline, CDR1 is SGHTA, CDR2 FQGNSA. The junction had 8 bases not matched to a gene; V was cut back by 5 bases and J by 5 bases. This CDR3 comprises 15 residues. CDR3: CASSPTGGPHNEQFF. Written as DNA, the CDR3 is TGTGCCAGCAGCCCGACGGGGGGGCCCCACAATGAGCAGTTCTTC.

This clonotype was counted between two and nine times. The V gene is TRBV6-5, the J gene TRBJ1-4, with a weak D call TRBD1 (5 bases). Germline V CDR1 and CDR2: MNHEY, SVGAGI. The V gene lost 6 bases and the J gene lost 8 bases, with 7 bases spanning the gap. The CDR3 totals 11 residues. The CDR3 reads CASRAGEKLFF. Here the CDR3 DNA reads TGTGCCAGCAGGGCAGGGGAAAAACTGTTTTTT.

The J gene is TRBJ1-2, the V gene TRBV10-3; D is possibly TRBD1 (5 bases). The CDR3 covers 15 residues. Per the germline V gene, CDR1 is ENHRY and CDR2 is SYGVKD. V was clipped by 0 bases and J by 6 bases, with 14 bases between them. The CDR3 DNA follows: TGTGCCATCAGTGAGTCCCCGGGGGGGATCCATGGCTACACCTTC. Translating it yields CAISESPGGIHGYTF.

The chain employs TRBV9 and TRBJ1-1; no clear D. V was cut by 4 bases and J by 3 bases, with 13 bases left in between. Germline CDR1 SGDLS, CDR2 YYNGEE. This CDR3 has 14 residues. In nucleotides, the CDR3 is TGTGCCAGCAGCAAACAGCCTCCGGACACTGAAGCTTTCTTT. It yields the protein CASSKQPPDTEAFF.

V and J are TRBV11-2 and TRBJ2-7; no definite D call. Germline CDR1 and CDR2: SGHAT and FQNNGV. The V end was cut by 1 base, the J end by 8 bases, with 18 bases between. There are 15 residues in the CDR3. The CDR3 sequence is CASSLVGTFDVQQYF. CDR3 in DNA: TGTGCCAGCAGCTTAGTTGGCACATTTGATGTCCAGCAGTACTTC.

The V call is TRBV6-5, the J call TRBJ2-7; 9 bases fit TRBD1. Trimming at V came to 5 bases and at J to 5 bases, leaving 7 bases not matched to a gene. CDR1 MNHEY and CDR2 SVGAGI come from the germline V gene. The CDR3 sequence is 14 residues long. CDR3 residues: CASSAGTGFNEQYV. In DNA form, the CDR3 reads TGTGCCAGCAGTGCCGGGACAGGGTTTAACGAGCAGTACGTC.

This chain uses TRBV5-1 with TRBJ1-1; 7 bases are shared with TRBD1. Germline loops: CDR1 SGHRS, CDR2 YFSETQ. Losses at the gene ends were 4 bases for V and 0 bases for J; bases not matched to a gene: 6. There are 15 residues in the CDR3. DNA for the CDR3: TGCGCCAGCAGCACCACAGGGGTACTGAACACTGAAGCTTTCTTT. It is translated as CASSTTGVLNTEAFF.

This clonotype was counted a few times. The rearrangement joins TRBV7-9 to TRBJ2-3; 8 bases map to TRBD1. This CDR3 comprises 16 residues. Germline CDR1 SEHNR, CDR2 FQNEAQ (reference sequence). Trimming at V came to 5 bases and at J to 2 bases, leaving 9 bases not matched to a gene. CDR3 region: CASSAAPGGSTDTQYF. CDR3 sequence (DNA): TGTGCCAGCAGCGCCGCCCCAGGGGGCTCCACAGATACGCAGTATTTT.

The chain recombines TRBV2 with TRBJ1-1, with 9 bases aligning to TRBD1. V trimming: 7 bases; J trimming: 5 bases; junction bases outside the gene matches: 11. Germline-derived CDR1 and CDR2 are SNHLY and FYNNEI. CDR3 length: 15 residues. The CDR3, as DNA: TGTGCCAGCACCAGAGCCTTAGGACAGGGGACTGAAGCTTTCTTT. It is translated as CASTRALGQGTEAFF.

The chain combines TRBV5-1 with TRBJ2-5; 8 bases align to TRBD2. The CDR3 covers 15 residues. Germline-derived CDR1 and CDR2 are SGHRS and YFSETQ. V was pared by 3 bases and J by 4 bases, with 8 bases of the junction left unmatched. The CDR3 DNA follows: TGCGCCAGCAGCTCGCCGGGGGGGGTAGGAGAGACCCAGTACTTC. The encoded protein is CASSSPGGVGETQYF.

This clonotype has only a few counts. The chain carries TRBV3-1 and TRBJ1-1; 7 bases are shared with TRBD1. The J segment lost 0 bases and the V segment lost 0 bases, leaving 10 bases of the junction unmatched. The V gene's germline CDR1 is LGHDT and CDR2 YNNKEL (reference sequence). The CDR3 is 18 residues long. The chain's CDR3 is CASSQDRQGEYMNTEAFF. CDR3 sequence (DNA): TGTGCCAGCAGCCAAGATAGGCAGGGGGAGTACATGAACACTGAAGCTTTCTTT.

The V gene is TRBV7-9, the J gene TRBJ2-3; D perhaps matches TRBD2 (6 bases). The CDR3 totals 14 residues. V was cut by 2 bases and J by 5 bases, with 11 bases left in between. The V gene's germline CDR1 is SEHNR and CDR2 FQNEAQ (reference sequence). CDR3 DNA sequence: TGTGCCAGCAGCTTAAACGGGGGTGAAGATACGCAGTATTTT. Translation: CASSLNGGEDTQYF.

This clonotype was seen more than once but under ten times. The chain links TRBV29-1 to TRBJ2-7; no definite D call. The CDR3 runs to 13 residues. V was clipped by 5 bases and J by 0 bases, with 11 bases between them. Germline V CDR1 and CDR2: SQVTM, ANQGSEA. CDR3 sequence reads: CSVLDGSSYEQYF. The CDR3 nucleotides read TGCAGCGTTCTAGACGGCAGCTCCTACGAGCAGTACTTC.

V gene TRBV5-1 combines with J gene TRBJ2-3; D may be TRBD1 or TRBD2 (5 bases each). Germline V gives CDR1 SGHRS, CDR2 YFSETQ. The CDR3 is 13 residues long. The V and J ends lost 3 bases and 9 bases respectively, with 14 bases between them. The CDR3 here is CASSWDPTITQYF. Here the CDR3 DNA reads TGCGCCAGCAGCTGGGACCCGACAATAACGCAGTATTTT.